The next 6 T cell receptor beta chains were all read from a single sample in a study of radiotherapy plus CTLA-4 blockade in lung cancer. Produced via immunoSEQ multiplex PCR; TCRdb's table is partial and in-frame only. The sample includes approximately 60,000 clones, 82% of them seen just once. Sequencing used peripheral blood, obtained from a patient treated with radiotherapy plus ipilimumab. The receptors derive from a human donor with non-small cell lung cancer whose response to radiotherapy plus ipilimumab could not be evaluated.

The rearrangement links TRBV6-6 to TRBJ2-5, with D tentatively TRBD1 (6 bases). The CDR3 spans 15 residues. Trimming cost V 2 bases and J 3 bases, with 13 bases left between them. The germline CDR1 and CDR2 sequences are MNHNY and SVGAGI (reference sequence). In DNA, the CDR3 is TGTGCCAGCAGTTACGCACAGGGTTGGGAAGAGACCCAGTACTTC. Its protein product is CASSYAQGWEETQYF.

This clone was found once. J is TRBJ2-7 and V is TRBV7-8; tentative D call: TRBD1 (5 bases). The V gene lost 5 bases and the J gene lost 2 bases, with 16 bases spanning the gap. Germline V gene sequence: CDR1 SGHVS, CDR2 FQNEAQ. The CDR3 extends over 15 amino acids. The CDR3 protein is CASSGRRQQTYEQYF. The CDR3 DNA reads TGTGCCAGCAGCGGGCGTAGACAGCAAACCTACGAGCAGTACTTC. The entire variable domain, with the rest obtained from reference TRBV7-8 and TRBJ2-7, is as follows: GAGVSQSPRYKVAKRGQDVALRCDPISGHVSLFWYQQALGQGPEFLTYFQNEAQLDKSGLPSDRFFAERPEGSVSTLKIQRTQQEDSAVYLCASSGRRQQTYEQYFGPGTRLTVT.

This chain uses TRBV15 with TRBJ1-1, with D maybe TRBD1 (6 bases). V lost 2 bases, J lost 9 bases, and 16 bases lay in between. The CDR3 is 14 amino acids. The germline CDR1 and CDR2 sequences are LNHNV and YYDKDF (reference sequence). In DNA form, the CDR3 reads TGTGCCACCAGCAGAAGACAGGCCCCAAGCAAAGCTTTCTTT. This sequence encodes CATSRRQAPSKAFF.

This clone was detected only once. The rearrangement uses TRBV23-1 and TRBJ1-5, with 9 bases fitting TRBD1. TRBV23-1 is filed as an ORF, its function uncertain. With V trimmed by 9 bases and J by 2 bases, 14 bases remained unmatched. This CDR3 comprises 17 residues. The CDR3 DNA is TGCGCCAGTGGTGAACCGGGACAGGGCTCCGGCAATCAGCCCCAGCATTTT. It translates to CASGEPGQGSGNQPQHF.

The chain has TRBV28 and TRBJ1-5, with 9 bases fitting TRBD1. The J segment lost 8 bases and the V segment lost 6 bases, leaving 8 bases of the junction unmatched. The CDR3 has 14 amino acids. CDR1 is MDHEN, CDR2 SYDVKM, per germline. The CDR3 DNA reads TGTGCCAGCAGACGGACAGGGGTAGTGGAGCCCCAGCATTTT. It translates to CASRRTGVVEPQHF.

This CDR3 is CASSPPRDRNYGYTF. In nucleotides, the CDR3 is TGCGCCAGCAGCCCGCCTAGAGACAGGAACTATGGCTACACCTTC. The chain is built from TRBV4-3 and TRBJ1-2; D perhaps matches TRBD1 (6 bases). With 4 bases removed from V and 2 bases from J, the gap between germline ends came to 14 bases. CDR3 length: 15 amino acids. Germline V gene lookup returns CDR1 LGHNA and CDR2 YSLEER.